The 27 T cell receptor beta chains below come from one sample, sequenced in a study of blood T cell repertoires in COVID-19. Data came from immunoSEQ multiplex PCR; TCRdb stores just in-frame clones and leaves some out. The sample contains 200,000 or so clones, approximately 90% of which appear only once. Sequenced material: PBMCs or T cells enriched from blood (not recorded which). Receptors were obtained from a woman between 35 and 50 years old with acute COVID-19.

In its sample, this clone was seen a few times. This chain joins TRBV5-1 and TRBJ2-3; TRBD2 matches at 11 bases. This CDR3 spans 17 amino acids. The J segment lost 4 bases and the V segment lost 5 bases, leaving 12 bases of the junction unmatched. Germline CDR1 and CDR2: SGHRS and YFSETQ. CDR3 region: CASRLAGGLERSDTQYF. CDR3 in DNA: TGCGCCAGCAGGTTAGCGGGGGGGCTGGAAAGGTCAGATACGCAGTATTTT.

This clone was counted a few times. This rearrangement joins TRBV19 to TRBJ2-4, with TRBD2 as a possible D gene (7 bases). This CDR3 is built from 15 residues. Germline V gene lookup returns CDR1 LNHDA and CDR2 SQIVND (reference sequence). With 2 bases removed from V and 5 bases from J, the gap between germline ends came to 13 bases. CDR3 sequence: CASSISGGAENIQYF. In DNA, the CDR3 is TGTGCCAGTAGTATAAGTGGGGGGGCCGAAAACATTCAGTACTTC. The full variable domain, its missing parts supplied by reference TRBV19 and TRBJ2-4, is DGGITQSPKYLFRKEGQNVTLSCEQNLNHDAMYWYRQDPGQGLRLIYYSQIVNDFQKGDIAEGYSVSREKKESFPLTVTSAQKNPTAFYLCASSISGGAENIQYFGAGTRLSVL.

This clone was counted between two and nine times. The chain links TRBV18 to TRBJ1-3; TRBD1 agrees at 9 bases. Trimming took 4 bases from V and 4 from J; bases not matched to a gene: 14. The CDR3 is 18 residues long. Germline-derived CDR1 and CDR2 are KGHSH and LQKENI. In DNA, the CDR3 is TGTGCCAGCTCACTGGCTCCCGGGACAGGGCCAAAAGGAAACACCATATATTTT. This translates into CASSLAPGTGPKGNTIYF.

This chain joins TRBV18 and TRBJ1-2, with TRBD1 identical over 8 bases. In germline, CDR1 is KGHSH, CDR2 LQKENI. V gave up 4 bases and J gave up 4 bases; unmatched junction bases: 5. The CDR3 runs 14 residues. CDR3 DNA sequence: TGTGCCAGCTCACAACAGGGGGAGGCCTATGGCTACACCTTC. Protein product: CASSQQGEAYGYTF.

The chain couples TRBV5-1 to TRBJ1-6; TRBD1 matches 8 bases. V lost 0 bases, J lost 10 bases, and 3 bases stayed unmatched. CDR3 size: 14 residues. Per the germline V gene, CDR1 is SGHRS and CDR2 is YFSETQ. The CDR3 DNA is TGCGCCAGCAGCTTGGCCACAGGGGGGTCACCCCTCCACTTT. Its protein is CASSLATGGSPLHF.

V and J are TRBV15 and TRBJ1-2; the D gene is possibly TRBD1 (5 bases). The CDR3 extends over 15 amino acids. Trimming took off 0 bases at V and 4 bases at J, with 12 bases between the two ends. Germline V CDR1 and CDR2: LNHNV, YYDKDF (reference sequence). CDR3 DNA sequence: TGTGCCACCAGCAGAGATTCGCAGGGAAGCTATGGCTACACCTTC. As protein: CATSRDSQGSYGYTF.

This chain connects TRBV3-1 (or the pseudogene TRBV3-2) to TRBJ1-2; D ambiguous. V lost 7 bases to trimming and J lost 8 bases, with 14 bases between them. The CDR3 covers 12 residues. Germline V gives CDR1 LGHDT, CDR2 YNNKEL (reference sequence). CDR3 bases: TGTGCCAGCACCCGTTTAGGAGTAGGCTACACCTTC. Its protein product is CASTRLGVGYTF.

This chain links TRBV6-1 with TRBJ1-6; the D is unclear. Germline CDR1 reads MNHNS; CDR2 reads SASEGT. The CDR3 has 13 amino acids. The ends were cut back, 2 bases at V and 6 bases at J, with 5 bases in the middle. Here the CDR3 reads CASSENGNSPLHF. CDR3 nucleotides: TGTGCCAGCAGTGAAAACGGTAATTCACCCCTCCACTTT.

This chain uses TRBV7-2 with TRBJ2-1; 8 nucleotides agree with TRBD1. The CDR3 has 14 residues. Losses at the gene ends were 5 bases for V and 8 bases for J; bases not matched to a gene: 8. Germline V gene lookup returns CDR1 SGHTA and CDR2 FQGNSA. CDR3 coding DNA: TGTGCCAGCAGCCCGGACAGGGCGGGCGATGAGCAGTTCTTC. Protein product: CASSPDRAGDEQFF. Based on the CDR3 plus reference TRBV7-2 and TRBJ2-1, the full variable domain is GAGVSQSPSNKVTEKGKDVELRCDPISGHTALYWYRQSLGQGLEFLIYFQGNSAPDKSGLPSDRFSAERTGGSVSTLTIQRTQQEDSAVYLCASSPDRAGDEQFFGPGTRLTVL.

CDR3 sequence reads: CASANLGTQGNTIYF. As DNA, the CDR3 is TGTGCCAGCGCAAATTTGGGGACTCAGGGAAACACCATATATTTT. V usage is TRBV6-5 and J usage is TRBJ1-3, with D possibly being TRBD1 (5 bases). The ends were cut back, 8 bases at V and 4 bases at J, with 18 bases in the middle. Germline CDR1 reads MNHEY; CDR2 reads SVGAGI. This CDR3 has 15 residues.

The chain is built from TRBV3-1 (or the pseudogene TRBV3-2) and TRBJ1-5; D call uncertain. Germline V gives CDR1 LGHDT, CDR2 YNNKEL (reference sequence). V lost 2 bases and J lost 4, with 9 bases in between. There are 14 residues in the CDR3. CDR3 bases: TGTGCCAGCAGCCAATCAGGAGGGAATCAGCCCCAGCATTTT. Translated: CASSQSGGNQPQHF.

This chain joins TRBV6-2 or TRBV6-3 and TRBJ2-5; 13 bases are shared with TRBD2. J gave up 5 bases and V 4 bases, and 1 base lay outside the gene matches. Germline values: CDR1 MNHEY, CDR2 SVGEGT. This CDR3 region has 14 residues. This chain's CDR3 is CASSSGLAGETQYF. The CDR3 DNA sequence: TGTGCCAGCAGTTCGGGACTAGCGGGGGAGACCCAGTACTTC.

The chain employs TRBV4-2 and TRBJ2-2, with 10 positions matching TRBD2. V gave up 4 bases and J gave up 6 bases; unmatched junction bases: 8. The germline V gene encodes CDR1 LGHNA and CDR2 YNFKEQ. This CDR3 has 16 amino acids. CDR3 DNA: TGTGCCAGCAGCCTCTCGGAGCGGGGGGGCCCCGGGGAGCTGTTTTTT. It yields the protein CASSLSERGGPGELFF.

The chain uses TRBV12-3 or TRBV12-4 and TRBJ1-1, with 11 bases identical to TRBD1. This CDR3 has 13 residues. V was pared by 6 bases and J by 5 bases, with 2 bases of the junction left unmatched. The CDR3 DNA reads TGTGCCAGCAGGGGACAGGGGGTAACTGAAGCTTTCTTT. It yields the protein CASRGQGVTEAFF.

The genes are TRBV3-1 (or the pseudogene TRBV3-2) and TRBJ2-3; 7 nucleotides match TRBD2. Germline trimming cut 1 base from V and 4 bases from J; bases unmatched to any gene: 5. The CDR3 runs 15 residues. Per germline, CDR1 LGHDT and CDR2 YNNKEL (reference sequence). The CDR3 coding sequence is TGTGCCAGCAGCCAAGGCGGGGGAGGTTCAGATACGCAGTATTTT. It encodes CASSQGGGGSDTQYF.

The J gene is TRBJ1-1, the V gene TRBV7-2, with D possibly being TRBD1 (6 bases). The CDR3 runs to 13 residues. CDR1 SGHTA and CDR2 FQGNSA come from the germline V gene. Trimming cost V 5 bases and J 0 bases, with 7 bases left between them. The CDR3, as DNA: TGTGCCAGCAGCCGGGACATGAACACTGAAGCTTTCTTT. It codes for CASSRDMNTEAFF.

CDR3 in amino acids: CAIKDRIGYGYTF. The CDR3 bases are TGTGCCATCAAGGACAGGATAGGCTATGGCTACACCTTC. This sequence joins TRBV2 and TRBJ1-2, with 7 bases fitting TRBD1. Germline V gives CDR1 SNHLY, CDR2 FYNNEI. After removal of 10 bases from V and 4 bases from J, the junction contained 9 bases not matched to a gene. CDR3 length: 13 residues.

The rearrangement links TRBV19 to TRBJ1-2; no firm D call. This CDR3 spans 15 amino acids. Trimming stripped 2 bases from V and 6 bases from J, with 16 bases between. Germline V gene sequence: CDR1 LNHDA, CDR2 SQIVND (reference sequence). The chain's CDR3 is CASSITSQAGNGYTF. CDR3 coding DNA: TGTGCCAGTAGTATAACGTCCCAGGCCGGGAATGGCTACACCTTC.

This chain uses TRBV6-1 with TRBJ1-5; perhaps TRBD1 as D (5 bases). CDR1 is MNHNS and CDR2 is SASEGT in the germline V gene. The CDR3 spans 16 residues. V lost 4 bases to trimming and J lost 2 bases, with 15 bases between them. The CDR3 sequence: CASSVSRGRGNQPQHF. CDR3 nucleotides: TGTGCCAGCAGTGTTTCTAGGGGAAGGGGCAATCAGCCCCAGCATTTT.

The V gene is TRBV7-6, the J gene TRBJ1-4; possibly TRBD1 for D (5 bases). This CDR3 is built from 15 residues. V lost 5 bases, J lost 8 bases, and 18 bases lay in between. Germline CDR1 is SGHVS and CDR2 is FNYEAQ. Here the CDR3 reads CASSQGGTQNEKLFF. Here the CDR3 DNA reads TGTGCCAGCAGCCAAGGAGGGACGCAAAACGAAAAACTGTTTTTT.

The rearrangement joins TRBV6-1 to TRBJ1-1; weak D call: TRBD1 (6 bases). CDR3 length equals 14 residues. Germline V gene lookup returns CDR1 MNHNS and CDR2 SASEGT. The V end lost 0 bases, the J end lost 6 bases, and 11 bases lay between the germline ends. The CDR3 nucleotides read TGTGCCAGCAGTGAAGCGCAGGGGATCGCTGAAGCTTTCTTT. Protein product: CASSEAQGIAEAFF.

V is TRBV2 and J is TRBJ1-4, with D unclear. In germline, CDR1 is SNHLY, CDR2 FYNNEI. CDR3 length: 16 residues. The V and J ends lost 5 bases and 0 bases respectively, with 13 bases between them. CDR3 residues: CASSRRSIATNEKLFF. Here the CDR3 DNA reads TGTGCCAGCAGTAGGCGGAGCATTGCAACTAATGAAAAACTGTTTTTT.

The table lists this clone with a count of one. The V gene is TRBV25-1, the J gene TRBJ1-2; TRBD1 matches at 7 bases. The CDR3 runs to 13 residues. V shed 8 bases and J 1 base; nucleotides not matched to a gene: 4. CDR1 is MGHDK and CDR2 is SYGVNS in the germline V gene. The CDR3 DNA is TGTGCCAGCCGGACAGGTCTTAACTATGGCTACACCTTC. Its translation: CASRTGLNYGYTF.

There are a few counts of this clone. The chain uses TRBV5-1 and TRBJ2-2; D is ambiguous. Per the germline V gene, CDR1 is SGHRS and CDR2 is YFSETQ. V shed 2 bases and J shed 0 bases, with 5 bases lying between them. CDR3 size: 14 residues. This CDR3 is CASSLQSNTGELFF. CDR3 nucleotide sequence: TGCGCCAGCAGCTTACAGTCGAACACCGGGGAGCTGTTTTTT.

The V call is TRBV10-3, the J call TRBJ1-1; D remains ambiguous. V gave up 3 bases and J gave up 8 bases, with 10 bases separating them. Germline CDR1 and CDR2: ENHRY and SYGVKD. CDR3 length equals 12 residues. CDR3 loop: CAISDTAREAFF. The CDR3 DNA sequence: TGTGCCATCAGTGACACAGCTCGAGAAGCTTTCTTT.

This clone came up once. Here the CDR3 reads CASSIVRGGSYNEQFF. As DNA, the CDR3 is TGTGCCAGTAGTATAGTTCGCGGGGGATCCTACAATGAGCAGTTCTTC. The chain carries TRBV19 and TRBJ2-1, with 7 bases matching TRBD2. The CDR3 sequence is 16 residues long. After removal of 1 base from V and 1 base from J, the junction contained 4 bases not matched to a gene. Germline CDR1 and CDR2: LNHDA and SQIVND (reference sequence).

The chain combines TRBV9 with TRBJ1-1; D is undetermined. Germline V CDR1 and CDR2: SGDLS, YYNGEE. This CDR3 is 13 amino acids long. V lost 3 bases to trimming and J lost 3 bases, with 9 bases between them. The CDR3: CASSAHPDTEAFF. The CDR3 DNA reads TGTGCCAGCAGCGCCCACCCGGACACTGAAGCTTTCTTT.